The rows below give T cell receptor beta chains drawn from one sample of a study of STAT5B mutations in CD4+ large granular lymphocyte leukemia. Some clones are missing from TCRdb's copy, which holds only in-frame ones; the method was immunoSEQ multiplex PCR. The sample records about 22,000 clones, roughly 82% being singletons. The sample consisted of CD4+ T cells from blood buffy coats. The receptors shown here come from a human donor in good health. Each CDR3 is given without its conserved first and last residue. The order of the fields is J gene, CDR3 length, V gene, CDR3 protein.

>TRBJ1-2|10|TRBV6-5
ASTRGTEGYT
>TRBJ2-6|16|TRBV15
ATSRAHGGPSGANVLT
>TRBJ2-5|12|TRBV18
ASSPGSGRETQY
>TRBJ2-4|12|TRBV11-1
ASSQLRTGGVQY
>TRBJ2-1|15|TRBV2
ASSESLGGRVYNEQF
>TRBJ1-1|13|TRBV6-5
ASSYRGRGNTEAF
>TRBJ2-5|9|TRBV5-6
ASSLLGSVY
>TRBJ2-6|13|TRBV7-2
ASKAGTSGANVLT
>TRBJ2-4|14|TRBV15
ATSRELTVRLNIQY
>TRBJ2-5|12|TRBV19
ASKERGLQETQY